This section outlines one T cell receptor (beta chain) sequence together with its context. Its antigen is currently unknown. This sample was included in a study of T cell responses to AZD1222 COVID-19 vaccine. TCRdb's copy holds only in-frame clones and misses some; the assay was immunoSEQ multiplex PCR. The sample includes roughly 66,000 clones, about 88% of them seen just once. The ends lost 3 bases at V and 4 bases at J; junction bases unmatched: 10. The CDR3 consists of 17 residues. Per the germline V gene, CDR1 is SGHRS and CDR2 is YFSETQ. Regarding the study as a whole: Baseline serostatus was positive in only six AZD1222 recipients. Spike was spanned by vaccine-associated CD4 TCRs, with dominance at 160-218 and 743-854. The peak T cell response came first, and repertoires were sampled only after it.

The chain links TRBV5-1 to TRBJ2-2; 9 positions agree with TRBD1. The material sequenced was peripheral blood, taken 28 days after the second dose of the MenACWY control vaccine. The clonotype originates from an adult who received the MenACWY meningococcal vaccine as a control. The CDR3 DNA reads TGCGCCAGCAGCTACCTTGGGGGGACAGGGAGCACCGGGGAGCTGTTTTTT. This sequence encodes CASSYLGGTGSTGELFF.